Shown below are 21 T cell receptor beta chains from a single sample sequenced in a study of T cells after posttransplantation cyclophosphamide (TCRdb year 2016). Viable CD3+CD4+ or CD3+CD8+ cells that were CCR7+CD45RA+CD45RO-CD95-CD27+CD28+ were defined as naive T cells. Library construction relied on the immunoSEQ multiplex PCR assay. TCRdb obtained this table from immuneACCESS and retained in-frame rearrangements with V and J assigned. These tables miss some clones; where compared with another copy, unresolved V genes account for less than half of the shortfall, and the remainder is unexplained. The table for this sample lists tens of thousands of clones; 98% of them were counted only once. In total, the top ten clones hold more than 0.15% of the sample. The sample consisted of naive CD4+ T cells sorted from PBMCs. The receptors stem from a man between 35 and 55 years old in good health, CMV-negative, and a related stem cell transplant donor.

The chain carries TRBV11-2 and TRBJ2-2; the match to TRBD1 covers 7 bases. The CDR3 covers 15 residues. Per the germline V gene, CDR1 is SGHAT and CDR2 is FQNNGV. V gave up 3 bases and J gave up 7 bases; unmatched junction bases: 8. The CDR3 here is CASSFEGARDGELFF. CDR3 DNA: TGTGCCAGCAGCTTTGAGGGGGCACGGGACGGGGAGCTGTTTTTT.

This sequence joins TRBV10-2 and TRBJ2-7; 8 bases are a match to TRBD2. The junction had 11 bases not matched to a gene; V was cut back by 7 bases and J by 3 bases. There are 15 residues in the CDR3. Germline CDR1 and CDR2: WSHSY and SAAADI. CDR3 region: CASTSPGTRNYEQYF. The DNA for the CDR3 is TGCGCCAGCACCAGCCCCGGGACTAGAAACTACGAGCAGTACTTC.

The chain uses TRBV5-1 and TRBJ2-7; tentative D call: TRBD1 (6 bases). Germline V gives CDR1 SGHRS, CDR2 YFSETQ. The V end was cut by 0 bases, the J end by 6 bases, with 16 bases between. This CDR3 has 15 residues. This chain's CDR3 is CASSLAPGRGTEQYF. The CDR3 coding sequence is TGCGCCAGCAGCTTGGCACCGGGCAGGGGTACCGAGCAGTACTTC.

V usage is TRBV5-1 and J usage is TRBJ2-5; 9 nucleotides match TRBD2. CDR3 length: 17 residues. Per the germline V gene, CDR1 is SGHRS and CDR2 is YFSETQ. The J segment lost 0 bases and the V segment lost 5 bases, leaving 11 bases of the junction unmatched. CDR3 in DNA: TGCGCCAGCAGTCATCACCTTAGCGGGAGTAACCAAGAGACCCAGTACTTC. Its translation: CASSHHLSGSNQETQYF.

The genes are TRBV5-1 and TRBJ2-1, with D unclear. This CDR3 comprises 14 residues. Germline V lookup: CDR1 SGHRS, CDR2 YFSETQ. V dropped 2 bases and J dropped 6 bases, with 12 bases sitting between them. As DNA, the CDR3 is TGCGCCAGCAGCTTAGACTTTTCGGGCAATGAGCAGTTCTTC. Translating gives CASSLDFSGNEQFF.

The rearrangement joins TRBV7-9 to TRBJ2-5; D gene ambiguous. Trimming removed 3 bases at V and 1 base at J, with 6 bases between. Germline lookup yields CDR1 SEHNR and CDR2 FQNEAQ (reference sequence). The CDR3 contains 13 residues. The CDR3 spells CASSFNLQETQYF. In nucleotides, the CDR3 is TGTGCCAGCAGCTTTAATCTCCAAGAGACCCAGTACTTC.

V is TRBV21-1 and J is TRBJ2-7; the DNA was not compared with TRBD2, the D call given in the table. TRBV21-1 corresponds to a pseudogene. The CDR3 loop spans 15 amino acids. CDR3 DNA: TGTGCCAGCAGCAACCCCCCCCCTACTCTTTACGAGCAGTACTTC. Amino acid sequence: CASSNPPPTLYEQYF.

The chain links TRBV7-2 to TRBJ1-2; D is undetermined. The CDR3 runs 12 residues. Trimming took off 5 bases at V and 4 bases at J, with 8 bases between the two ends. Germline CDR1 is SGHTA and CDR2 is FQGNSA. CDR3 in DNA: TGTGCCAGCAGCCCGAACTTCTATGGCTACACCTTC. Protein sequence: CASSPNFYGYTF.

This clone has just one count. This chain links TRBV4-2 with TRBJ2-3; possible D gene TRBD1, 5 bases. V lost 4 bases and J 2 bases, leaving 10 bases between the germline ends. Germline values: CDR1 LGHNA, CDR2 YNFKEQ. The CDR3 has 14 amino acids. The CDR3 sequence is CASSLDTVTDTQYF. CDR3 nucleotides: TGTGCCAGCAGCCTGGACACCGTCACAGATACGCAGTATTTT.

This chain uses TRBV6-4 with TRBJ2-3; 9 nucleotides line up with TRBD2. The germline V gene encodes CDR1 MRHNA and CDR2 SNTAGT. Trimming at V came to 6 bases and at J to 6 bases, leaving 10 bases not matched to a gene. This CDR3 is 15 amino acids long. In nucleotides, the CDR3 is TGTGCCAGCAGCCTTTTTGCGGGAGGGTCCGATACGCAGTATTTT. It is translated as CASSLFAGGSDTQYF.

J is TRBJ1-5 and V is TRBV19; D is undetermined. Germline V lookup: CDR1 LNHDA, CDR2 SQIVND (reference sequence). This CDR3 spans 14 amino acids. With 6 bases removed from V and 3 bases from J, the gap between germline ends came to 12 bases. The CDR3 nucleotides read TGTGCCAGTAGCCGGCGGATGAACAATCAGCCCCAGCATTTT. It translates to CASSRRMNNQPQHF.

This clone was seen just once. The chain couples TRBV5-1 to TRBJ2-2; tentative D call: TRBD1 (5 bases). CDR3 size: 15 residues. CDR1 is SGHRS and CDR2 is YFSETQ in the germline V gene. The V end lost 0 bases, the J end lost 1 base, and 7 bases lay between the germline ends. CDR3: CASSLGTLNTGELFF. The CDR3 DNA reads TGCGCCAGCAGCTTGGGGACACTGAACACCGGGGAGCTGTTTTTT.

The chain recombines TRBV5-1 with TRBJ2-5; TRBD2 matches 10 bases. Germline V CDR1 and CDR2: SGHRS, YFSETQ. V was pared by 0 bases and J by 4 bases, with 6 bases of the junction left unmatched. This CDR3 has 16 amino acids. CDR3 in DNA: TGCGCCAGCAGCTTGGGAGCGGGAGGGCCCCCAGAGACCCAGTACTTC. It yields the protein CASSLGAGGPPETQYF. Together with reference TRBV5-1 and TRBJ2-5, the CDR3 gives the full variable domain: KAGVTQTPRYLIKTRGQQVTLSCSPISGHRSVSWYQQTPGQGLQFLFEYFSETQRNKGNFPGRFSGRQFSNSRSEMNVSTLELGDSALYLCASSLGAGGPPETQYFGPGTRLLVL.

This clone was seen once. The rearrangement links TRBV25-1 to TRBJ2-2; possibly TRBD1 for D (6 bases). This CDR3 region has 14 residues. Germline loops: CDR1 MGHDK, CDR2 SYGVNS. Between the trimmed V and J ends, which lost 3 bases and 5 bases, there was a span of 10 bases. The CDR3 protein is CASSEAGATGELFF. Written as DNA, the CDR3 is TGTGCCAGCAGTGAGGCAGGGGCGACCGGGGAGCTGTTTTTT.

This chain links TRBV28 with TRBJ1-2, with a possible D match to TRBD1 (6 bases). There are 12 residues in the CDR3. Trimming cost V 8 bases and J 4 bases, with 11 bases left between them. CDR1 and CDR2 from the germline V gene are MDHEN and SYDVKM. The CDR3 DNA sequence: TGTGCCAGCTGGACAGTCGGCTATGGCTACACCTTC. Its protein product is CASWTVGYGYTF.

The chain has TRBV9 and TRBJ2-5; 15 bases match TRBD2. This CDR3 comprises 14 residues. In germline, CDR1 is SGDLS, CDR2 YYNGEE. Trimming removed 4 bases from V and 11 bases from J; junction bases left unmatched: 6. The CDR3 loop is CASSRGLAGGPQYF. The CDR3 DNA reads as TGTGCCAGCAGCCGCGGACTAGCGGGAGGGCCGCAGTACTTC.

CDR3 DNA: TGTGCCAGCAGTTCCAATTGGTCCCCCTACGAGCAGTACTTC. This sequence encodes CASSSNWSPYEQYF. The rearrangement links TRBV27 to TRBJ2-5; no definite D call. The last part of the DNA fits TRBJ2-7 better; the J call may be wrong. This CDR3 has 14 residues. Germline CDR1 MNHEY, CDR2 SMNVEV (reference sequence).

J is TRBJ2-5 and V is TRBV5-1; 14 bases agree with TRBD2. The CDR3 is 18 residues long. Germline values: CDR1 SGHRS, CDR2 YFSETQ. Trimming took 0 bases from V and 0 from J; bases not matched to a gene: 4. CDR3 in amino acids: CASSLGLAGGGYQETQYF. The CDR3 coding sequence is TGCGCCAGCAGCTTGGGACTAGCGGGAGGGGGGTACCAAGAGACCCAGTACTTC.

This chain joins TRBV18 and TRBJ1-1; D might be TRBD1 (5 bases). CDR3 length: 15 residues. Trimming left V 3 bases short and J 7 bases short, with 18 bases between. From germline, CDR1 is KGHSH and CDR2 LQKENI. CDR3 sequence reads: CASSPPSGGGGEAFF. The CDR3 DNA is TGTGCCAGCTCACCTCCCTCTGGGGGGGGTGGTGAAGCTTTCTTT.

The chain uses TRBV7-8 and TRBJ2-5; 11 nucleotides align to TRBD2. V trimming: 1 base; J trimming: 5 bases; junction bases outside the gene matches: 9. Germline V gene sequence: CDR1 SGHVS, CDR2 FQNEAQ. This CDR3 is built from 17 residues. CDR3 nucleotide sequence: TGTGCCAGCAGCTTAGGGCTAGCGGGAGGATCGGGTGAGACCCAGTACTTC. It yields the protein CASSLGLAGGSGETQYF.

This rearrangement joins TRBV5-1 to TRBJ2-1; the match to TRBD2 covers 12 bases. Germline CDR1 and CDR2: SGHRS and YFSETQ. The V gene end was trimmed by 4 bases and the J gene end by 8 bases; junction bases not matched to a gene: 10. The CDR3 is 16 residues long. DNA of the CDR3: TGCGCCAGCAGCCGGGTGACTAGCGGGAGTTTGGATGAGCAGTTCTTC. Translating gives CASSRVTSGSLDEQFF.